A single TCR beta chain is shown here with its context. This specimen belongs to a study of blood T cell repertoires in COVID-19. Study details: T cells, B-cell-depleted T cells, or PBMCs supplied cDNA or gDNA.

Authors' processing steps: By means of reference gene primer amplification, nucleated cell counts were estimated. The method was immunoSEQ multiplex PCR; TCRdb's version includes in-frame clones alone and lacks a portion of them. That table supplies the V and J calls and clone size; D and trimming were determined from the DNA. The table shows 200,000 to 250,000 clones, with roughly 90% occurring only once. This CDR3 region has 19 residues. V trimming: 9 bases; J trimming: 3 bases; junction bases outside the gene matches: 22. CDR1 is KGHDR, CDR2 SFDVKD, per germline. Sequencing was performed on peripheral blood. J is TRBJ2-1 and V is TRBV24-1; 7 nucleotides align to TRBD2. The sequence was obtained from a man in his sixties with COVID-19, enrolled during active disease. This CDR3 is CATARDDRGRPTLYNEQFF. The CDR3 DNA follows: TGTGCCACCGCTAGAGACGATCGCGGGAGACCCACACTCTACAATGAGCAGTTCTTC.